Sequencing of this T cell receptor (beta chain) was carried out in a study of blood T cells in healthy people across ages. The CDR3 sequence is 14 residues long. The germline V gene has CDR1 MDHEN and CDR2 SYDVKM. Trimming removed 3 bases from V and 0 bases from J, with 8 bases in between. Through a sample-barcoded 5' primer and a J-beta primer mix, a second PCR was run for about 6 to 11 cycles. TCRdb processed the 5' RACE reads anew with MiXCR; each CDR3 protein has one entry. The sample contains about 1.4 million distinct CDR3 sequences, around 59% of which appear only once. This sequence originates from a man aged 18 to 30 in good health. The rearrangement joins TRBV28 to TRBJ1-2; D call uncertain. Sequenced material: blood. For the CDR3, the DNA is TGTGCCAGCAGTTTGATCCCTGCTAACTATGGCTACACCTTC. Amino acids: CASSLIPANYGYTF.